This is a list of T cell receptor beta chains from one sample in a study of beta chain features in type 1 diabetes. The method was immunoSEQ multiplex PCR; TCRdb's version includes in-frame clones alone and lacks a portion of them. The sample includes around 250,000 clones, around 22% of them seen just once. The specimen sequenced was naive CD4+ T cells from blood. These receptors were taken from a woman between 25 and 40 years old with type 1 diabetes. CDR3s include the opening cysteine and the closing phenylalanine or tryptophan. Each record gives: CDR3 protein, CDR3 DNA, D gene, V gene, J gene, clone size. D genes are given only for firm matches. Expanded clones get a size class; other rows say once, few or many, or leave the size out.

cdr3_aa: CSVNSGKGNEQFF
cdr3_nt: TGCAGCGTCAATAGCGGGAAAGGCAATGAGCAGTTCTTC
d_call: TRBD2
v_call: TRBV29-1
j_call: TRBJ2-1
clone_size: few

cdr3_aa: CASSPGLAGDADTQYF
cdr3_nt: TGTGCCAGCTCACCCGGACTAGCGGGAGATGCAGATACGCAGTATTTT
d_call: TRBD2
v_call: TRBV18
j_call: TRBJ2-3
clone_size: -

cdr3_aa: CASSPRDLGDTQYF
cdr3_nt: TGTGCCAGCAGCCCCCGGGACTTAGGGGATACGCAGTATTTT
d_call: -
v_call: TRBV7-3
j_call: TRBJ2-3
clone_size: -

cdr3_aa: CASIGREETQYF
cdr3_nt: TGTGCCAGTATCGGCCGGGAAGAGACCCAGTACTTC
d_call: -
v_call: TRBV19
j_call: TRBJ2-5
clone_size: few

cdr3_aa: CASSRAGISGLAGSSYEQYF
cdr3_nt: TGCGCCAGCAGCCGGGCAGGGATTTCGGGACTAGCGGGCTCCTCCTACGAGCAGTACTTC
d_call: TRBD2
v_call: TRBV4-1
j_call: TRBJ2-7
clone_size: -

cdr3_aa: CAWSVGPGRGYTF
cdr3_nt: TGTGCCTGGAGTGTAGGTCCAGGTCGCGGCTACACCTTC
d_call: -
v_call: TRBV30
j_call: TRBJ1-2
clone_size: few

cdr3_aa: CASTPGQLAPQHF
cdr3_nt: TGTGCCAGCACCCCGGGACAGCTCGCGCCCCAGCATTTT
d_call: TRBD1
v_call: TRBV18
j_call: TRBJ1-5
clone_size: few

cdr3_aa: CASSLDGGVGNEQYF
cdr3_nt: TGCGCCAGCAGCTTGGACGGCGGGGTGGGGAACGAGCAGTACTTC
d_call: -
v_call: TRBV5-1
j_call: TRBJ2-7
clone_size: few

cdr3_aa: CASSFRQAQETQYF
cdr3_nt: TGTGCCAGCAGTTTTCGACAGGCCCAAGAGACCCAGTACTTC
d_call: -
v_call: TRBV6-6
j_call: TRBJ2-5
clone_size: -

cdr3_aa: CASTLDYSGANVLTF
cdr3_nt: TGTGCCAGCACCTTGGACTATTCAGGGGCCAACGTCCTGACTTTC
d_call: -
v_call: TRBV27
j_call: TRBJ2-6
clone_size: -

cdr3_aa: CSVRGGTEDGYTF
cdr3_nt: TGCAGCGTTCGGGGGGGAACAGAGGATGGCTACACCTTC
d_call: -
v_call: TRBV29-1
j_call: TRBJ1-2
clone_size: -

cdr3_aa: CASTPGLAGGEQFF
cdr3_nt: TGCGCCAGCACCCCGGGACTAGCGGGAGGTGAGCAGTTCTTC
d_call: TRBD2
v_call: TRBV4-1
j_call: TRBJ2-1
clone_size: once

cdr3_aa: CASSFLQGRNEQFF
cdr3_nt: TGTGCCAGCAGTTTTCTTCAGGGAAGGAATGAGCAGTTCTTC
d_call: -
v_call: TRBV11-2
j_call: TRBJ2-1
clone_size: -

cdr3_aa: CASSLFGLAGDRHTQYF
cdr3_nt: TGCGCCAGCAGCCTCTTTGGACTAGCGGGAGATCGCCATACGCAGTATTTT
d_call: TRBD2
v_call: TRBV4-1
j_call: TRBJ2-3
clone_size: few

cdr3_aa: CSVDRGRTGELFF
cdr3_nt: TGCAGCGTTGACAGGGGGCGAACCGGGGAGCTGTTTTTT
d_call: TRBD1
v_call: TRBV29-1
j_call: TRBJ2-2
clone_size: few